The 28 T cell receptor beta chains reported below all come from one sample, sequenced in a study of T cells in Graves' hyperthyroidism and ophthalmopathy. TCR beta CDR3 regions were amplified from RNA. A first-round RT-PCR of the TCR CDR3 used the HTBI primer set. TCRdb re-derived calls from the multiplex PCR reads in MiXCR, one entry per CDR3 protein. This table has over 250,000 distinct CDR3 sequences, 25% to 30% appearing once. The sequencing sample was made of blood. These receptors came from a man in his forties with Graves' hyperthyroidism that later progressed to Graves' ophthalmopathy.

This clonotype was detected ten times or more. This chain joins TRBV9 and TRBJ1-5; a weak D match, TRBD1 (5 bases). Trimming pared 2 bases from V and 1 base from J, leaving 7 bases between. The CDR3 runs 14 residues. CDR1 is SGDLS and CDR2 is YYNGEE in the germline V gene. CDR3 sequence reads: CASSVDSSNQPQHF. CDR3 bases: TGTGCCAGCAGCGTCGACAGCAGCAATCAGCCCCAGCATTTT.

This clonotype appeared many times. The rearrangement uses TRBV5-1 and TRBJ2-7, with D possibly matching TRBD2 (6 bases). Germline V gives CDR1 SGHRS, CDR2 YFSETQ. This CDR3 contains 15 residues. Trimming took off 4 bases at V and 3 bases at J, with 17 bases between the two ends. CDR3 loop: CASSPGGAGIYEQYF. The CDR3 region has the DNA TGCGCCAGCAGCCCGGGCGGGGCAGGAATCTACGAGCAGTACTTC.

In this sample, this clonotype turned up many times. V usage is TRBV20-1 and J usage is TRBJ1-2, with D unclear. This CDR3 is built from 15 residues. Germline CDR1 reads DFQATT; CDR2 reads SNEGSKA (reference sequence). V was clipped by 0 bases and J by 0 bases, with 11 bases between them. CDR3 bases: TGCAGTGCTAGAGATCCCAGGACGGCTAACTATGGCTACACCTTC. Translating gives CSARDPRTANYGYTF.

The chain recombines TRBV12-3 or TRBV12-4 with TRBJ1-6, with 10 bases identical to TRBD1. The ends lost 5 bases at V and 10 bases at J; junction bases unmatched: 8. The CDR3 runs 15 residues. CDR3 region: CASSVWTGGESPLHF. The CDR3 nucleotides are TGTGCCAGCAGTGTCTGGACAGGGGGAGAATCACCCCTCCACTTT.

There are many counts of this clonotype. CDR3 residues: CASSLIPGYEQYF. Here the CDR3 DNA reads TGTGCCAGCAGTTTAATTCCTGGTTACGAGCAGTACTTC. The chain employs TRBV12-3 or TRBV12-4 and TRBJ2-7; D gene ambiguous. Trimming stripped 2 bases from V and 4 bases from J, with 9 bases between. The CDR3 consists of 13 residues.

This clonotype showed up just a few times. V usage is TRBV18 and J usage is TRBJ1-2; D not certain. Trimming cost V 2 bases and J 5 bases, with 18 bases left between them. Germline CDR1 KGHSH, CDR2 LQKENI. The CDR3 loop spans 16 amino acids. Written as DNA, the CDR3 is TGTGCCAGCTCACCAGAGAGGGCCGACAAAACTTATGGCTACACCTTC. Its translation is CASSPERADKTYGYTF.

This clonotype was observed many times. The chain combines TRBV19 with TRBJ1-2; weak D call: TRBD1 (5 bases). Germline lookup yields CDR1 LNHDA and CDR2 SQIVND (reference sequence). This CDR3 has 15 amino acids. The ends were cut back, 3 bases at V and 5 bases at J, with 16 bases in the middle. The chain's CDR3 is CASSIMTGTDYGYTF. The DNA of the CDR3 is TGTGCCAGTAGTATCATGACCGGGACGGATTATGGCTACACCTTC.

This clonotype was seen ten or more times. V is TRBV14 and J is TRBJ1-1; weak D call: TRBD1 (5 bases). The germline V and J ends were trimmed by 0 bases and 6 bases, with 11 bases remaining between them. This CDR3 comprises 14 residues. Per germline, CDR1 SGHDN and CDR2 FVKESK. The CDR3 DNA is TGTGCCAGCAGCCAAGATTGGGGGGTATCTGAAGCTTTCTTT. Amino acids: CASSQDWGVSEAFF.

V is TRBV7-2 and J is TRBJ2-3; D gene uncertain. V dropped 3 bases and J dropped 0 bases, with 7 bases sitting between them. This CDR3 has 14 residues. The germline gives CDR1 SGHTA, CDR2 FQGNSA. Here the CDR3 DNA reads TGTGCCAGCAGCTTGGGCGCTAGCACAGATACGCAGTATTTT. It yields the protein CASSLGASTDTQYF.

This clonotype was recorded many times. This rearrangement joins TRBV2 to TRBJ1-5; 8 bases are a match to TRBD1. The trim removed 6 bases at V and 5 bases at J, leaving 6 bases unmatched. Looked up from germline, CDR1 is SNHLY and CDR2 is FYNNEI. The CDR3 sequence is 14 residues long. CDR3: CASSGQGRYQPQHF. The CDR3 DNA reads as TGTGCCAGCAGCGGACAGGGTCGATATCAGCCCCAGCATTTT.

This clonotype has ten or more counts. The J gene is TRBJ2-7, the V gene TRBV4-1, with 9 bases matching TRBD2. The CDR3 totals 15 residues. J lost 4 bases, V lost 1 base, and 5 bases had no gene match. Germline lookup yields CDR1 MGHRA and CDR2 YSYEKL. CDR3 residues: CASSQVWREGYEQYF. In DNA form, the CDR3 reads TGCGCCAGCAGCCAAGTATGGCGGGAGGGGTACGAGCAGTACTTC.

This clonotype was picked up many times. The chain links TRBV2 to TRBJ1-1; D is unresolved. The germline V gene encodes CDR1 SNHLY and CDR2 FYNNEI. The CDR3 spans 13 residues. With 3 bases removed from V and 4 bases from J, the gap between germline ends came to 9 bases. The CDR3 DNA follows: TGTGCCAGCAGTGAGGGTGGTCTCACTGAAGCTTTCTTT. The encoded protein is CASSEGGLTEAFF.

This clonotype was detected many times. The chain has TRBV18 and TRBJ1-1; maybe TRBD1 (5 bases). V lost 3 bases and J lost 0, with 11 bases in between. This CDR3 comprises 15 residues. Germline assignment: CDR1 KGHSH and CDR2 LQKENI. The CDR3 sequence: CASSPFGHLNTEAFF. The CDR3 DNA reads TGTGCCAGCTCACCTTTCGGACACTTGAACACTGAAGCTTTCTTT.

This clonotype has more than one count but fewer than ten. The chain carries TRBV20-1 and TRBJ2-7; the D gene could be TRBD1 or TRBD2 (5 bases each). V was pared by 3 bases and J by 2 bases, with 20 bases between. From germline, CDR1 is DFQATT and CDR2 SNEGSKA (reference sequence). The CDR3 consists of 16 residues. CDR3 in amino acids: CSASTGLGLPPYEQYF. The CDR3 nucleotides read TGCAGTGCTAGTACGGGGTTGGGGCTACCACCCTACGAGCAGTACTTC.

There are many counts of this clonotype. This chain uses TRBV6-1 with TRBJ2-5, with 8 bases lining up with TRBD1. This CDR3 has 14 residues. With V trimmed by 5 bases and J by 7 bases, 9 bases remained unmatched. The germline V gene has CDR1 MNHNS and CDR2 SASEGT. Written as DNA, the CDR3 is TGTGCCAGCAGTAAGGACAGGGTAGAGTGGACCCAGTACTTC. It specifies CASSKDRVEWTQYF.

In this sample, this clonotype turned up many times. CDR3 nucleotides: TGTGCCAGCAGTGACGAGAGCAACACTGAAGCTTTCTTT. It specifies CASSDESNTEAFF. The chain recombines TRBV2 with TRBJ1-1; unclear D gene. Germline lookup yields CDR1 SNHLY and CDR2 FYNNEI. The length of the CDR3 is 13 residues. Trimming took off 3 bases at V and 2 bases at J, with 7 bases between the two ends.

The table lists this clonotype with many counts. This chain uses TRBV12-3 or TRBV12-4 with TRBJ1-5; 12 bases are a match to TRBD1. The CDR3 is 20 amino acids. Trimming removed 1 base from V and 2 bases from J; junction bases left unmatched: 12. CDR3 DNA sequence: TGTGCCAGCAGTTTAGTGTTCGGGACAGGGGGCGCGACGGGCAATCAGCCCCAGCATTTT. Its protein is CASSLVFGTGGATGNQPQHF.

This clonotype was seen repeatedly, ten times or more. V is TRBV27 and J is TRBJ1-3, with D hard to call. V lost 5 bases and J 3 bases, leaving 20 bases between the germline ends. In germline, CDR1 is MNHEY, CDR2 SMNVEV (reference sequence). The CDR3 is 17 amino acids. In DNA form, the CDR3 reads TGTGCCAGCAGTCTCTCCTATCTAGGGTCGGGTGGAAACACCATATATTTT. It translates to CASSLSYLGSGGNTIYF.

In its sample, this clonotype was seen many times. The V gene is TRBV20-1, the J gene TRBJ2-7; the D call may be TRBD1 or TRBD2 (5 bases each). This CDR3 is built from 12 residues. Germline-derived CDR1 and CDR2 are DFQATT and SNEGSKA (reference sequence). V shed 6 bases and J shed 5 bases, with 14 bases lying between them. CDR3 DNA sequence: TGCAGTGCATCAATTGAGGGGAACGAGCAGTACTTC. Residues: CSASIEGNEQYF.

V usage is TRBV5-8 and J usage is TRBJ2-5; tentatively, D is TRBD1 (5 bases). Germline assignment: CDR1 SGHTS and CDR2 YDEGEE. The CDR3 extends over 15 amino acids. V lost 4 bases and J 5 bases, leaving 18 bases between the germline ends. CDR3 protein: CASSQGDPPGETQYF. The CDR3 DNA sequence: TGTGCCAGCAGCCAAGGGGATCCACCAGGGGAGACCCAGTACTTC.

This clonotype appeared many times. CDR3 residues: CSFTLPGQGLETQYF. CDR3 sequence (DNA): TGCAGCTTCACTCTACCGGGACAGGGTCTTGAGACCCAGTACTTC. V usage is TRBV29-1 and J usage is TRBJ2-5; 9 bases fit TRBD1. V shed 8 bases, J shed 5 bases, and the junction held 15 bases outside the gene matches. Germline V lookup: CDR1 SQVTM, CDR2 ANQGSEA. The CDR3 loop spans 15 amino acids.

This clonotype has at least ten counts. This chain links TRBV12-3 or TRBV12-4 with TRBJ2-5; D perhaps matches TRBD2 (5 bases). This CDR3 is 13 amino acids long. With 2 bases removed from V and 3 bases from J, the gap between germline ends came to 7 bases. The CDR3 region is CASSLTSEETQYF. The CDR3 region has the DNA TGTGCCAGCAGTTTAACTAGTGAAGAGACCCAGTACTTC.

Ten or more counts support this clonotype. The chain joins TRBV6-2 or TRBV6-3 to TRBJ1-2; TRBD1 is a possible D gene (6 bases). This CDR3 is 15 amino acids long. Germline V gives CDR1 MNHEY, CDR2 SVGEGT. V was trimmed by 2 bases and J by 8 bases, leaving 18 bases between them. Here the CDR3 DNA reads TGTGCCAGCAGTTACGGGGGGGCGGACAGTCACGGCTACACCTTC. Translating it yields CASSYGGADSHGYTF.

V usage is TRBV7-2 and J usage is TRBJ1-2, with D maybe TRBD1 (5 bases). In germline, CDR1 is SGHTA, CDR2 FQGNSA. CDR3 length equals 14 residues. Trimming took 4 bases from V and 4 from J, leaving 13 bases between them. CDR3 sequence (DNA): TGTGCCAGCAGCTCCGGACCTGACAGCTATGGCTACACCTTC. It yields the protein CASSSGPDSYGYTF.

Many counts were recorded for this clonotype. The gene calls are TRBV7-2 and TRBJ2-7; possible D gene TRBD2, 5 bases. The CDR3 runs 14 residues. Germline V gene sequence: CDR1 SGHTA, CDR2 FQGNSA. V shed 5 bases and J shed 0 bases, with 11 bases lying between them. This CDR3 reads CASSRTEFSYEQYF. As DNA, the CDR3 is TGTGCCAGCAGCCGGACTGAGTTCTCCTACGAGCAGTACTTC.

This clonotype was picked up many times. The chain joins TRBV7-9 to TRBJ2-2; D is unresolved. Trimming took off 4 bases at V and 0 bases at J, with 15 bases between the two ends. The CDR3 covers 17 residues. Per the germline V gene, CDR1 is SEHNR and CDR2 is FQNEAQ (reference sequence). CDR3: CASSSIVAFSNTGELFF. DNA of the CDR3: TGTGCCAGCAGCTCGATAGTAGCTTTCTCGAACACCGGGGAGCTGTTTTTT.

This clonotype was observed many times. This chain joins TRBV24-1 and TRBJ2-5; 7 bases line up with TRBD2. Trimming cost V 4 bases and J 4 bases; bases outside gene matches: 8. CDR1 is KGHDR and CDR2 is SFDVKD in the germline V gene. CDR3 length equals 15 residues. The DNA of the CDR3 is TGTGCCACCAGTGACGGGACTAATCTTAGAGAGACCCAGTACTTC. It codes for CATSDGTNLRETQYF.

This clonotype was counted many times. The chain couples TRBV29-1 to TRBJ2-7; D unclear. V lost 0 bases, J lost 2 bases, and 8 bases lay in between. In germline, CDR1 is SQVTM, CDR2 ANQGSEA. The CDR3 spans 13 residues. In nucleotides, the CDR3 is TGCAGCGTTGAAGATGAAGGGCCCTACGAGCAGTACTTC. Its translation is CSVEDEGPYEQYF.